The rows below give T cell receptor beta chains drawn from one sample of a study of CD8 T cells in ankylosing spondylitis. TCRdb processed the 5' RACE reads anew with MiXCR; each CDR3 protein has one entry. The sample shows 90,000 to 120,000 distinct CDR3 sequences, nearly 25% of them seen only once. Sample: synovial fluid, either unsorted or a sorted T cell fraction (not recorded which). The receptors here all came from a male donor with ankylosing spondylitis. CDR3s include the opening cysteine and the closing phenylalanine or tryptophan. Fields, in order: J gene, V gene, CDR3 protein.

>TRBJ2-1|TRBV4-1
CASSQVGSGPNEQFF
>TRBJ2-7|TRBV6-2/TRBV6-3
CASSYRGLNYEQYF
>TRBJ2-3|TRBV20-1
CSATLGAGAVDTQYF
>TRBJ2-1|TRBV20-1
CSARDVVPVWAGNEQFF
>TRBJ2-2|TRBV5-1
CASKRYLGQGSENTGELFF
>TRBJ1-6|TRBV4-1
CASSQDWTSPLHF
>TRBJ1-2|TRBV5-5
CASSLAGDRLYGYTF
>TRBJ2-3|TRBV7-2
CASSLEQVSQYF
>TRBJ2-7|TRBV12-3/TRBV12-4
CASSLGGGTTYEQYF
>TRBJ2-7|TRBV5-1
CASSLQVSSYEQYF
>TRBJ2-1|TRBV25-1
CASSEWRTSGHNEQFF
>TRBJ1-1|TRBV3-1
CASSPGQNTEAFF
>TRBJ1-1|TRBV6-1
CASSHPSLNTEAFF
>TRBJ2-3|TRBV29-1
CSVEGSGKQYF
>TRBJ2-2|TRBV29-1
CSVGPTRLADYNTGELFF
>TRBJ2-7|TRBV20-1
CSASRDSRVDEQYF
>TRBJ2-3|TRBV27
CASSLERGDTQYF
>TRBJ1-1|TRBV5-1
CASSTRQGMNTEAFF
>TRBJ1-1|TRBV5-1
CASSLRGGHTEAFF
>TRBJ1-2|TRBV20-1
CSARETGGYTF
>TRBJ2-1|TRBV6-5
CASIWVASKNEQFF
>TRBJ2-1|TRBV14
CASSPRLAGENEQFF
>TRBJ2-2|TRBV4-2
CASSRNSGPGELFF
>TRBJ1-2|TRBV7-9
CASSAPAPNYGYTF
>TRBJ2-3|TRBV7-2
CASSKGQGTDTQYF
>TRBJ2-1|TRBV14
CASSQNARRGNEQFF
>TRBJ1-2|TRBV6-5
CASSYGTGSYGYTF
>TRBJ1-1|TRBV9
CASSVTGENTEAFF
>TRBJ1-5|TRBV15
CATSRGFGRNLPQHF
>TRBJ2-1|TRBV14
CASSPTGRRREQFF
>TRBJ2-1|TRBV18
CASSTQGINNEQFF
>TRBJ2-3|TRBV7-6
CASSLGLAGEADTQYF
>TRBJ2-7|TRBV6-5
CASSLGQETYEQYF
>TRBJ2-7|TRBV3-1
CASSGTQRSYEQYF
>TRBJ2-5|TRBV7-9
CATGWSLETQYF
>TRBJ2-1|TRBV15
CATSRYKSYNEQFF
>TRBJ1-6|TRBV27
CASSLDRESSYNSPLHF
>TRBJ1-1|TRBV6-1
CATPRRVDTEAFF
>TRBJ1-6|TRBV6-6
CASSYGYNSPLHF
>TRBJ2-7|TRBV5-6
CASSYAGEQYF
>TRBJ1-4|TRBV5-1
CASSPGQENEKLFF
>TRBJ2-2|TRBV2
CASSRQGRNTGELFF
>TRBJ2-3|TRBV24-1
CATSESGTGADTQYF
>TRBJ2-1|TRBV5-1
CASSSPNGMLHEQFF
>TRBJ1-1|TRBV12-3/TRBV12-4
CASSLRYSSIEAFF
>TRBJ2-1|TRBV20-1
CSARDPSTPTDEQFF
>TRBJ2-1|TRBV28
CASSLTSGWYNEQFF
>TRBJ2-7|TRBV19
CASSLRLAGSYEQYF
>TRBJ2-1|TRBV10-3
CAISTGTSGANEQFF
>TRBJ1-4|TRBV7-9
CASSPGPGTGDEKLFF
>TRBJ2-7|TRBV20-1
CSARKGGRSYEQYF
>TRBJ2-1|TRBV12-3/TRBV12-4
CASSLEDAYNEQFF
>TRBJ1-6|TRBV28
CASSSYRGSLYNSPLHF
>TRBJ2-1|TRBV4-1
CASSQDRDLSSYNEQFF
>TRBJ1-5|TRBV7-9
CASSLARQGIAQPQHF